This is a list of T cell receptor beta chains from one sample in a study of neurological immune-mediated disorders. TCRdb reprocessed the 5' RACE reads with MiXCR, giving one entry per CDR3 protein. The sample has 50,000 or so distinct CDR3 sequences, approximately 10% seen once. The sequencing sample was made of PBMCs. The receptors shown here come from a man in his sixties in good health. The CDR3 runs from the conserved cysteine through the conserved F or W. D genes are given only for firm matches. Expanded clones are given a class, and other clones once, few, many or no size at all.

j_call: TRBJ2-7
clone_size: many
v_call: TRBV20-1
d_call: TRBD2
cdr3_nt: TGCAGTGCCCCCGGACTAGCCTCCTACGAGCAGTACTTC
cdr3_aa: CSAPGLASYEQYF

j_call: TRBJ1-1
clone_size: many
v_call: TRBV15
d_call: NA
cdr3_nt: TGTGCCACCAGCAGACAGGGGCCCATGAACACTGAAGCTTTCTTT
cdr3_aa: CATSRQGPMNTEAFF

j_call: TRBJ2-1
clone_size: many
v_call: TRBV29-1
d_call: TRBD2
cdr3_nt: TGCAGCGTTGACAGAGCGGGGGGCTCCTACAATGAGCAGTTCTTC
cdr3_aa: CSVDRAGGSYNEQFF

j_call: TRBJ2-2
clone_size: NA
v_call: TRBV5-1
d_call: NA
cdr3_nt: TGCGCCAGCAGCGACTCGGTTCCGGGAAGTGGCGGGGAGCTGTTTTTT
cdr3_aa: CASSDSVPGSGGELFF

j_call: TRBJ1-1
clone_size: many
v_call: TRBV5-1
d_call: NA
cdr3_nt: TGCGCCAGCACCTTTGGGGCTGAAGCTTTCTTT
cdr3_aa: CASTFGAEAFF

j_call: TRBJ1-1
clone_size: many
v_call: TRBV20-1
d_call: NA
cdr3_nt: TGCAGTGCTAGGGTCGGGGGATTGGGGACTGAAGCTTTCTTT
cdr3_aa: CSARVGGLGTEAFF

j_call: TRBJ1-6
clone_size: many
v_call: TRBV10-3
d_call: NA
cdr3_nt: TGTGCCATCAGTGAGCCGAATTCACCCCTCCACTTT
cdr3_aa: CAISEPNSPLHF

j_call: TRBJ1-5
clone_size: many
v_call: TRBV20-1
d_call: TRBD1
cdr3_nt: TGCAGTGCCGAAACGAACAGGGGACGGGGTCAGCCCCAGCATTTT
cdr3_aa: CSAETNRGRGQPQHF

j_call: TRBJ2-2
clone_size: NA
v_call: TRBV7-9
d_call: TRBD1
cdr3_nt: TGTGCCAGCAGCTTGGACAGGCTCACCGGGGAGCTGTTTTTT
cdr3_aa: CASSLDRLTGELFF

j_call: TRBJ1-1
clone_size: many
v_call: TRBV28
d_call: NA
cdr3_nt: TGTGCCAGCAGCCCCGCGGGGACGCGGACTGAAGCTTTCTTT
cdr3_aa: CASSPAGTRTEAFF

j_call: TRBJ1-6
clone_size: many
v_call: TRBV20-1
d_call: NA
cdr3_nt: TGCAGTGCTAGAGATACGGGGTCACCCCTCCACTTT
cdr3_aa: CSARDTGSPLHF

j_call: TRBJ1-1
clone_size: NA
v_call: TRBV2
d_call: NA
cdr3_nt: TGTGCCAGCAGTGTTAGCCGGGAAGCTGGAGCTTTCTTT
cdr3_aa: CASSVSREAGAFF

j_call: TRBJ1-2
clone_size: many
v_call: TRBV20-1
d_call: TRBD1
cdr3_nt: TGCAGTGGGACGGACAGGGGGACGAGAGGCTACACCTTC
cdr3_aa: CSGTDRGTRGYTF

j_call: TRBJ2-6
clone_size: many
v_call: TRBV3-1
d_call: NA
cdr3_nt: TGTGCCAGCAGCCAAATCTGGATTTCCTCTGGGGCCAACGTCCTGACTTTC
cdr3_aa: CASSQIWISSGANVLTF

j_call: TRBJ2-3
clone_size: many
v_call: TRBV5-5
d_call: NA
cdr3_nt: TGTGCCAGCAGCTTGGAGTTTGACTTCTCGGGGCGCTATTTT
cdr3_aa: CASSLEFDFSGRYF

j_call: TRBJ2-7
clone_size: many
v_call: TRBV20-1
d_call: NA
cdr3_nt: TGCAGTGCTTACGGACAGTCCTACGAGCAGTACTTC
cdr3_aa: CSAYGQSYEQYF

j_call: TRBJ2-2
clone_size: many
v_call: TRBV12-3/TRBV12-4
d_call: NA
cdr3_nt: TGTGCCAGCAGTACACTGGACTACCCCAGAGAAAACACCGGGGAGCTGTTTTTT
cdr3_aa: CASSTLDYPRENTGELFF